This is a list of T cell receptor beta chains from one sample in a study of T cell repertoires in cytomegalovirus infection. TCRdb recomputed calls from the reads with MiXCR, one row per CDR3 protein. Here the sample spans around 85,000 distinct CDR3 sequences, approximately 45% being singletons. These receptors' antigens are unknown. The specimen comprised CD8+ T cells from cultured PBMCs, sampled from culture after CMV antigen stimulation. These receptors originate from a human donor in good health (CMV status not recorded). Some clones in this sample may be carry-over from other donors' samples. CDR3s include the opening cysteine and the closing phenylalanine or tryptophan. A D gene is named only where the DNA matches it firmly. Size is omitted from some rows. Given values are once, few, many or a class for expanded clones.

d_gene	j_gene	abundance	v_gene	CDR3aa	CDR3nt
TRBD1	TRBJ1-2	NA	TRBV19	CASSRRTGLDYGYTF	TGTGCCAGTAGCCGTAGGACAGGGCTTGACTATGGCTACACCTTC
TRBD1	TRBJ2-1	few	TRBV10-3	CAISTTGTGYNEQFF	TGTGCCATCAGCACCACCGGGACAGGATACAATGAGCAGTTCTTC
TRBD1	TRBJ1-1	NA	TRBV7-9	CASSLDRGLNTEAFF	TGTGCCAGCAGCCTAGACAGGGGTTTGAACACTGAAGCTTTCTTT
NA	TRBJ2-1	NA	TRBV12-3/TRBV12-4	CASSLVSSDNEQFF	TGTGCCAGCAGTTTAGTTAGTTCGGATAATGAGCAGTTCTTC
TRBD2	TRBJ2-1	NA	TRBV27	CASKSGRDYNEQFF	TGTGCCAGCAAGAGCGGGAGGGATTACAATGAGCAGTTCTTC
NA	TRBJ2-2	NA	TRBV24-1	CATSDKGSPGELFF	TGTGCCACCAGTGATAAGGGATCCCCCGGGGAGCTGTTTTTT
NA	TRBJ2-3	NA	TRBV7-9	CASSLVRGQRDTQYF	TGTGCCAGCAGCTTAGTGCGGGGACAGAGGGATACGCAGTATTTT
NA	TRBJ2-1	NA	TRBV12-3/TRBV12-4	CASSSLDGYNEQFF	TGTGCCAGCAGTTCCCTGGACGGCTACAATGAGCAGTTCTTC
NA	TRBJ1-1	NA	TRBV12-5	CASGFSVDSIFGTEAFF	TGTGCTAGTGGTTTCTCGGTGGATTCGATTTTTGGCACTGAAGCTTTCTTT
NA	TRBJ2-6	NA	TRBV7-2	CAISLGAPGANVLTF	TGTGCCATCAGCTTAGGGGCCCCTGGGGCCAACGTCCTGACTTTC
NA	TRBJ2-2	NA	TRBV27	CASSSRAGELFF	TGTGCCAGCAGTTCCCGCGCCGGGGAGCTGTTTTTT
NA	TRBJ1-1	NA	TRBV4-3	CASSQVSTEAFF	TGCGCCAGCAGCCAAGTAAGCACTGAAGCTTTCTTT
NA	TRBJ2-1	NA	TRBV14	CASSQDSGLLSDYEQFF	TGTGCCAGCAGCCAAGATTCCGGACTCCTCTCAGATTATGAGCAGTTCTTC
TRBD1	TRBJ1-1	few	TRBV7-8	CASSYHRGQGTEAFF	TGTGCCAGCAGTTACCACAGGGGGCAAGGAACTGAAGCTTTCTTT
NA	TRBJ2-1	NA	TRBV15	CATSSKGVSVVGVGNEQFF	TGTGCCACCAGCAGCAAGGGGGTGAGCGTAGTGGGAGTAGGGAATGAGCAGTTCTTC
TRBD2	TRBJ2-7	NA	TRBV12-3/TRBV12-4	CASSRLAGYEQYF	TGTGCCAGCTCCAGACTAGCGGGATACGAGCAGTACTTC
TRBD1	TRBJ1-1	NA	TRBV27	CASSLRGTGVTEAFF	TGTGCCAGCAGTTTACGCGGTACAGGGGTCACTGAAGCTTTCTTT
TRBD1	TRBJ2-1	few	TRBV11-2	CASSLVVTGSYNEQFF	TGTGCCAGCAGCTTAGTTGTGACAGGGTCCTACAATGAGCAGTTCTTC
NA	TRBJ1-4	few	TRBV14	CASSQGAGEKLFF	TGTGCCAGCAGCCAGGGGGCTGGGGAAAAACTGTTTTTT
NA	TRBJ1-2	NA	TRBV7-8	CASSSGGRTYGYTF	TGTGCCAGCAGCTCCGGGGGCAGGACATATGGCTACACCTTC
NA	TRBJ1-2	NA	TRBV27	CASSLSRGTVNYGYTF	TGTGCCAGCAGTTTATCCCGGGGAACGGTTAACTATGGCTACACCTTC
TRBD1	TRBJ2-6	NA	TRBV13	CASSHRGRMALSGANVLTF	TGTGCCAGCAGTCACAGGGGCCGGATGGCCCTCTCTGGGGCCAACGTCCTGACTTTC
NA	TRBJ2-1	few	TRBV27	CASSRLLDLPTDEQFF	TGTGCCAGCAGTCGCTTACTGGACCTACCTACGGATGAGCAGTTCTTC
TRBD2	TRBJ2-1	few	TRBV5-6	CASSSGLVYNEQFF	TGTGCCAGCAGCTCGGGACTAGTCTACAATGAGCAGTTCTTC
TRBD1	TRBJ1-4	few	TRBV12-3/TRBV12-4	CASSQTGINEKLFF	TGTGCCAGCAGCCAGACAGGGATAAATGAAAAACTGTTTTTT
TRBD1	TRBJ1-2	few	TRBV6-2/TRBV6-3	CASYSDRVKDGYTF	TGTGCCAGCTATTCGGACAGGGTAAAGGATGGCTACACCTTC
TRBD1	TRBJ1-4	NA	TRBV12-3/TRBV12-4	CASRKRTGMAEKLFF	TGTGCCAGCAGGAAACGGACAGGGATGGCTGAAAAACTGTTTTTT
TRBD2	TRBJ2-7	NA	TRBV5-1	CASSPNPGLAGASYEQYF	TGCGCCAGCAGCCCAAACCCTGGACTAGCGGGGGCCTCCTACGAGCAGTACTTC
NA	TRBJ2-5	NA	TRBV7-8	CASSFRSTPQETQYF	TGTGCCAGCAGCTTTAGAAGCACCCCCCAAGAGACCCAGTACTTC
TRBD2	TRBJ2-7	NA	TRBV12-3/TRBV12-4	CASSQAGAERGEQYF	TGTGCCAGCAGTCAAGCGGGGGCAGAGCGGGGCGAGCAGTACTTC
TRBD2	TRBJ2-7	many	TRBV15	CATSERAGEGYEQYF	TGTGCCACCAGCGAGAGGGCCGGGGAGGGCTACGAGCAGTACTTC
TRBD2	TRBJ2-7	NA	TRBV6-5	CASNFRSSGPYEQYF	TGTGCCAGCAATTTTAGGTCTAGCGGACCCTACGAGCAGTACTTC
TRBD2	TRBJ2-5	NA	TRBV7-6	CASSLTLRESGQETQYF	TGTGCCAGCAGCTTAACTCTGCGGGAGAGTGGGCAAGAGACCCAGTACTTC
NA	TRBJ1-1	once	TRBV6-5	CASSFGTVPGTEAFF	TGTGCCAGCAGTTTCGGGACCGTACCAGGCACTGAAGCTTTCTTT
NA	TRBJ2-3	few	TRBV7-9	CASRRPGSSTDTQYF	TGTGCCAGCAGGCGCCCGGGGTCTAGCACAGATACGCAGTATTTT
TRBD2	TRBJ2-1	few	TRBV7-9	CASSSDHLAGGLVSYNEQFF	TGTGCCAGCAGCTCGGACCACCTAGCGGGGGGCCTGGTCTCCTACAATGAGCAGTTCTTC
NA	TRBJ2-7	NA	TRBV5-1	CASSRTGSSYEQYF	TGCGCCAGCAGCCGGACGGGGAGCTCCTACGAGCAGTACTTC
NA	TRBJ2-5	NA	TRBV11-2	CASSLRGRHQETQYF	TGTGCCAGCAGCTTGAGGGGACGGCACCAAGAGACCCAGTACTTC
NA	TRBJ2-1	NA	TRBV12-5	CASGLVTGKYNEQFF	TGTGCTAGTGGTTTGGTGACGGGAAAATACAATGAGCAGTTCTTC
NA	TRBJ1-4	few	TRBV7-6	CASSRNNGALSGEKLFF	TGTGCCAGCAGCCGGAATAATGGGGCCCTGAGTGGTGAAAAACTGTTTTTT
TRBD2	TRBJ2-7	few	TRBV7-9	CASRKRGDEQYF	TGTGCCAGCCGAAAACGGGGGGACGAGCAGTACTTC
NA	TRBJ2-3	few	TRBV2	CASSSPLDIQNGDTQYF	TGTGCCAGCAGTTCTCCATTGGACATACAGAACGGAGATACGCAGTATTTT
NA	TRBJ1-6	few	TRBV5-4	CASRVYNSPLHF	TGTGCCAGCCGCGTTTATAATTCACCCCTCCACTTT
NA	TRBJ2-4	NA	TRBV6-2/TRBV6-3	CASSLVLGGSPSDIQYF	TGTGCCAGCAGTTTGGTTCTAGGGGGGTCTCCTTCGGACATTCAGTACTTC
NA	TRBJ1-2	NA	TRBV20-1	CSASRGGGYTF	TGCAGTGCCTCCCGGGGGGGTGGCTACACCTTC
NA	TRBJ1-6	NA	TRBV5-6	CASSLGFSPLHF	TGTGCCAGCAGCTTGGGTTTCTCACCCCTCCACTTT
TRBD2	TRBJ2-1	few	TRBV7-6	CASSLDPREYHEQFF	TGTGCCAGCAGCTTAGATCCGCGGGAGTACCATGAGCAGTTCTTC
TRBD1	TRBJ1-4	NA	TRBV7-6	CASSNSGGDSDNEKLFF	TGTGCCAGCAGCAATAGCGGGGGGGACAGTGACAATGAAAAACTGTTTTTT
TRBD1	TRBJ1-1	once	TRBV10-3	CAISTGGQLNTEAFF	TGTGCCATCAGCACAGGGGGCCAATTGAACACTGAAGCTTTCTTT
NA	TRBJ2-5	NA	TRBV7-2	CASSPPLGSGETQYF	TGTGCCAGCAGCCCTCCCTTGGGGTCTGGCGAGACCCAGTACTTC
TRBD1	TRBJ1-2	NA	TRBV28	CASSTTGTVSVRYGYTF	TGTGCCAGCAGTACAACCGGGACAGTAAGCGTTAGATATGGCTACACCTTC
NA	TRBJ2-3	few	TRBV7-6	CASSYRDLRTDTQYF	TGTGCCAGCAGCTACCGGGACCTACGCACAGATACGCAGTATTTT
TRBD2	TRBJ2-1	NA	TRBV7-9	CASTLRGVAGNNEQFF	TGTGCCAGCACTCTCCGAGGGGTAGCGGGGAACAATGAGCAGTTCTTC
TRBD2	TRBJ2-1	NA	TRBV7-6	CASSLGLANEQFF	TGTGCCAGCAGCCTGGGACTAGCGAATGAGCAGTTCTTC
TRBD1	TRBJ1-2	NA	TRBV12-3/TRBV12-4	CASSLRLQGVGGYTF	TGTGCCAGCAGTTTAAGGCTCCAGGGGGTGGGAGGCTACACCTTC
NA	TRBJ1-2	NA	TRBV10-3	CAISESRGDNYGYTF	TGTGCCATCAGTGAGTCGCGGGGGGACAACTATGGCTACACCTTC
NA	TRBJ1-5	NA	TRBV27	CASSPTGQPQHF	TGTGCCAGCAGTCCTACGGGGCAGCCCCAGCATTTT
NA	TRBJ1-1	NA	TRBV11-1	CASEAFSRGTTEAFF	TGTGCCAGCGAGGCCTTTTCTAGGGGGACCACTGAAGCTTTCTTT
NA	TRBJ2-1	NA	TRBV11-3	CASSPNGDARKRQFF	TGTGCCAGCAGCCCCAACGGGGACGCACGCAAGCGGCAGTTCTTC
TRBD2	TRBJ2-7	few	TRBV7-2	CASSRSPSGIYEQYF	TGTGCCAGCAGCCGATCCCCTAGCGGGATCTACGAGCAGTACTTC